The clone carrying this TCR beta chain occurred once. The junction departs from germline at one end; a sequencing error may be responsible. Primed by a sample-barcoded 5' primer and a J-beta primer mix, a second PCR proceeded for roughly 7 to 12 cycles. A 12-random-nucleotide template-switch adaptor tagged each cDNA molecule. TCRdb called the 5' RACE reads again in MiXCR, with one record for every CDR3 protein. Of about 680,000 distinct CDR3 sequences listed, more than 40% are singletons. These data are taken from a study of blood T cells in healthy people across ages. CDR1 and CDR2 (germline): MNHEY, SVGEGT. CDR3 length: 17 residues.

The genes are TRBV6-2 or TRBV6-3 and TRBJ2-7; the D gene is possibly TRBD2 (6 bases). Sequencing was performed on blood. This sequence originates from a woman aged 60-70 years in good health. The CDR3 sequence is CASGYEPGDSRGYEQYF. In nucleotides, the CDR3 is TGTGCCAGCGGTTACGAACCCGGCGACAGCCGGGGGTACGAGCAGTACTTC.